This T cell receptor (beta chain) is drawn from a study of glioma-infiltrating T cells after dendritic cell vaccination. Study context: Dendritic cell vaccination trial patients had either newly diagnosed or recurrent glioblastoma. Autologous tumor lysate-pulsed dendritic cell vaccination was given between about 2003 and 2012. Study outcomes and limitations: Patients with more pretreatment TILs had longer time to progression and survival.

Time point indicated: after dendritic cell vaccination, including at tumor progression/relapse. This clone was recorded many times. Its antigen is as yet unknown. Germline assignment: CDR1 MNHNS and CDR2 SASEGT. Trimming at V came to 8 bases and at J to 8 bases, leaving 7 bases not matched to a gene. The CDR3 runs to 13 residues. The primer mix had 60 V beta and 13 J beta primers. The assay was immunoSEQ multiplex PCR, and TCRdb's table has in-frame clones only and misses some. The sample holds roughly 88,000 clones, 80% to 90% seen once. The source material was blood, sampled after dendritic cell vaccination. This TCR derives from a human donor with glioblastoma. The chain has TRBV6-1 and TRBJ1-4; TRBD1 aligns across 8 bases. The CDR3, as DNA: TGTGCCAGCCGGACAGGGAATACCGAAAAACTGTTTTTT. This encodes CASRTGNTEKLFF.